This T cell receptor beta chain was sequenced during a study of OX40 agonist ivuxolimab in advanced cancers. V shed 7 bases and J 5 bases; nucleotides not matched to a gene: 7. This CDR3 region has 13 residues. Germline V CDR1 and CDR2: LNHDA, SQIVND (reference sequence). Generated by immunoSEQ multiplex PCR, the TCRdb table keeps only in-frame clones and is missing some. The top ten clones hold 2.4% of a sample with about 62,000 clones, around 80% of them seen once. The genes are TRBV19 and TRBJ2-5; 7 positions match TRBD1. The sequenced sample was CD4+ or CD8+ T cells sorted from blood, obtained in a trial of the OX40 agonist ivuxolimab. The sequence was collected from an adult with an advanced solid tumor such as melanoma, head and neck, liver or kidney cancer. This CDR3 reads CASNTGVGETQYF. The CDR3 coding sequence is TGTGCCAGTAATACAGGGGTAGGGGAGACCCAGTACTTC.